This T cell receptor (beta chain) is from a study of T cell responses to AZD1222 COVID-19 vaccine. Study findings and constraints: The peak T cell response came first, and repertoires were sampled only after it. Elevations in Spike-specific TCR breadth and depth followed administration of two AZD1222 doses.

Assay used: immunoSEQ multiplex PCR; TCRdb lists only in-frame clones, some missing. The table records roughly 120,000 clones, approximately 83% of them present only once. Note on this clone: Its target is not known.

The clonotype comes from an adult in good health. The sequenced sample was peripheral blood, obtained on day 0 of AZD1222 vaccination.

CDR3: CASSIVGARAGGSYNEQFF. As DNA, the CDR3 is TGTGCCAGTAGTATCGTTGGGGCTCGGGCGGGAGGCTCCTACAATGAGCAGTTCTTC. The V and J genes are TRBV19 and TRBJ2-1, with 8 bases fitting TRBD2. The CDR3 runs 19 residues. V dropped 3 bases and J dropped 0; count of bases not matched to a gene: 13. In germline, CDR1 is LNHDA, CDR2 SQIVND (reference sequence).